These T cell receptor beta chains were read from a single sample in a study of blood T cells in healthy people across ages. TCRdb re-called the 5' RACE reads through MiXCR, storing one row per CDR3 protein. The data contain hundreds of thousands of distinct CDR3 sequences, about 25% of them singletons. These same data were also listed under a study on T cells of mothers and their children.

The material sequenced was blood. All receptors derive from a boy younger than 18 in good health. Each CDR3 is given with its conserved first and last residue. Each record gives: J gene, D gene, V gene, clone size, CDR3 protein, CDR3 DNA. The D gene is left open where the match is weak. Some rows have no size entry. The others give once, few or many, or a class for an expanded clone.

TRBJ1-4	.	TRBV5-1	.	CASSLYGGYDEKLFF	TGCGCCAGCAGCTTGTATGGAGGATACGATGAAAAACTGTTTTTT
TRBJ1-1	.	TRBV5-1	.	CASSSGTNTEAFF	TGCGCCAGCAGCTCCGGGACGAACACTGAAGCTTTCTTT
TRBJ1-6	.	TRBV7-9	few	CASSLGHEGNSPLHF	TGTGCCAGCAGCTTAGGGCATGAGGGGAATTCACCCCTCCACTTT
TRBJ2-5	TRBD1	TRBV7-9	.	CASSPDRGSVETQYF	TGTGCCAGCAGCCCCGACAGGGGATCGGTAGAGACCCAGTACTTC
TRBJ1-1	.	TRBV7-3	.	CASSQYGGNTEAFF	TGTGCCAGCAGCCAATACGGGGGTAACACTGAAGCTTTCTTT
TRBJ1-6	TRBD1	TRBV12-5	.	CASGPWTGMRFDSSPLHF	TGTGCTAGTGGTCCATGGACAGGGATGAGGTTCGACTCTTCACCCCTCCACTTT
TRBJ2-5	.	TRBV29-1	few	CSVEVDSPETQYF	TGCAGCGTTGAAGTAGATAGCCCCGAGACCCAGTACTTC
TRBJ2-3	.	TRBV6-5	few	CASSYSRGTSTDTQYF	TGTGCCAGCAGTTACTCGAGGGGAACTAGCACAGATACGCAGTATTTT
TRBJ2-1	.	TRBV29-1	few	CSASLYLYNEQFF	TGCAGCGCCTCTTTGTACCTTTACAATGAGCAGTTCTTC
TRBJ2-5	.	TRBV10-3	.	CAISEAQRVETQYF	TGTGCCATCAGTGAAGCACAGAGGGTTGAGACCCAGTACTTC
TRBJ2-7	.	TRBV4-2	few	CASTPEHGNPYEQYF	TGTGCCAGCACCCCTGAACACGGGAACCCCTACGAGCAGTACTTC
TRBJ2-1	.	TRBV28	.	CASNYGGDEQFF	TGTGCCAGCAACTATGGGGGTGATGAGCAGTTCTTC
TRBJ2-7	TRBD1	TRBV24-1	.	CATSDGTVYEQYF	TGTGCCACCAGTGATGGGACAGTTTACGAGCAGTACTTC
TRBJ1-1	.	TRBV9	.	CASSTSHDRLNTEAFF	TGTGCCAGCAGCACTTCACACGACAGATTGAACACTGAAGCTTTCTTT
TRBJ2-5	TRBD2	TRBV20-1	.	CSARDLRGGETQYF	TGCAGTGCTAGGGACCTCCGGGGGGGAGAGACCCAGTACTTC
TRBJ2-7	.	TRBV6-2/TRBV6-3	.	CASSHSTYEQYF	TGTGCCAGCAGTCACAGCACCTACGAGCAGTACTTC
TRBJ2-5	.	TRBV4-3	.	CASSQDLRGAQETQYF	TGCGCCAGCAGCCAAGATCTTCGGGGGGCCCAAGAGACCCAGTACTTC
TRBJ2-5	.	TRBV5-1	.	CASSSGSQETQYF	TGCGCCAGCAGCTCGGGAAGCCAAGAGACCCAGTACTTC
TRBJ2-3	.	TRBV10-3	.	CAISSVGSDTQYF	TGTGCCATCAGTTCCGTCGGGAGCGATACGCAGTATTTT
TRBJ2-6	TRBD1	TRBV28	few	CASSETGGGANVLTF	TGTGCCAGCAGCGAGACAGGGGGAGGGGCCAACGTCCTGACTTTC